The rows below give T cell receptor beta chains drawn from one sample of a study of T cells after yellow fever vaccination. TCRdb processed the 5' RACE reads anew with MiXCR; each CDR3 protein has one entry. Altogether approximately 85,000 distinct CDR3 sequences are present, about 14% being singletons, with the ten largest covering roughly 25%. The material sequenced was CD8+ T cells not binding an NS4B(214-222) dextramer, sorted from PBMCs, taken approximately 20 days after the first yellow fever vaccination. The receptor set was obtained from a young man who received the YFV17D yellow fever vaccine. Each CDR3 is given with its conserved first and last residue. D genes are given only for firm matches. Clone size is not always given. Where it is, it says once, few, many or a class for expanded clones.

clone_size	v_call	cdr3_length	d_call	j_call	cdr3_nt	cdr3_aa
.	TRBV4-2	17	TRBD2	TRBJ2-5	TGTGCCAGCAGCCAAGGCATAGCGGGGACCTCGAGTGTGACCCAGTACTTC	CASSQGIAGTSSVTQYF
.	TRBV19	13	.	TRBJ1-1	TGTGCCAGTAGTTGGTCGGCGAACACTGAAGCTTTCTTT	CASSWSANTEAFF
few	TRBV27	17	TRBD2	TRBJ2-3	TGTGCCAGCAGTTTGGGCGGGGGGGCCTTTGGTGCAGATACGCAGTATTTT	CASSLGGGAFGADTQYF
large	TRBV4-3	15	TRBD1	TRBJ2-1	TGCGCCAGCAGCCAAGGGACAGGGGGCTACAATGAGCAGTTCTTC	CASSQGTGGYNEQFF
.	TRBV6-5	15	.	TRBJ1-2	TGTGCCAGCAGTTACTCGAATCCCAGGGGCTGGGGCTACACCTTC	CASSYSNPRGWGYTF
few	TRBV6-5	14	.	TRBJ1-1	TGTGCCAGCAGTTACACCGGGTCGGACACTGAAGCTTTCTTT	CASSYTGSDTEAFF
.	TRBV4-1	17	.	TRBJ2-5	TGCGCCAGCAGCCATGGGGTCGGGACCCTAAGGGAGGAGACCCAGTACTTC	CASSHGVGTLREETQYF
few	TRBV10-2	13	TRBD2	TRBJ2-1	TGCGCCAGCAGTGAGTCGTTAGCGGGAGAGCAGTTCTTC	CASSESLAGEQFF
few	TRBV28	16	TRBD2	TRBJ2-1	TGTGCCAGCAGTCCACCGGGACTAGCGTTATCAAATGAGCAGTTCTTC	CASSPPGLALSNEQFF
.	TRBV15	16	TRBD2	TRBJ2-3	TGTGCCACCAGCAGACTTGGGACTAGCGTCGGGAGGACGCAGTATTTT	CATSRLGTSVGRTQYF
.	TRBV29-1	11	.	TRBJ1-4	TGCAGCGCCGATAGTGGTTGGAAACTGTTTTTT	CSADSGWKLFF
.	TRBV6-6	13	.	TRBJ2-3	TGTGCCAGCAGTTACTTTACGGCAGATACGCAGTATTTT	CASSYFTADTQYF
many	TRBV14	18	TRBD2	TRBJ2-2	TGTGCCAGCAGCCAAGATCCCCCCAGCGGGGGTAACACCGGGGAGCTGTTTTTT	CASSQDPPSGGNTGELFF
.	TRBV5-1	17	.	TRBJ2-7	TGCGCCAGCAGAGGAGGTGGCCGCGGCCTCGGACTACGGGAGCAGTACTTC	CASRGGGRGLGLREQYF
medium-sized	TRBV27	14	.	TRBJ1-1	TGTGCCAGCAGTTTACAGGGGAGAGGGACTGAAGCTTTCTTT	CASSLQGRGTEAFF
.	TRBV29-1	13	.	TRBJ2-3	TGCACTGCCGTAGGGGGGCCCGGAGATACGCAGTATTTT	CTAVGGPGDTQYF
few	TRBV2	17	TRBD2	TRBJ2-4	TGTGCCAGCAATACCCTGGAGGCTAGCGGATTGAAAAACATTCAGTACTTC	CASNTLEASGLKNIQYF
.	TRBV3-1	12	.	TRBJ2-2	TGTGCCAGCAGCCACTACACCGGGGAGCTGTTTTTT	CASSHYTGELFF
few	TRBV5-6	15	TRBD1	TRBJ1-2	TGTGCCAGCAGCAAGGGGGATTACAGGGGCTATGGCTACACCTTC	CASSKGDYRGYGYTF
few	TRBV20-1	15	.	TRBJ1-5	TGCAGTGCTAGAAGCCTTAGTGGGGGCAATCAGCCCCAGCATTTT	CSARSLSGGNQPQHF
few	TRBV24-1	15	.	TRBJ1-1	TGTGCCACCTTTGGCGTTTTTAGGGGGAACACTGAAGCTTTCTTT	CATFGVFRGNTEAFF
.	TRBV4-1	16	.	TRBJ1-1	TGCGCCAGCAGCCAGATGGGGGGATCTGGAAGGGCTGAAGCTTTCTTT	CASSQMGGSGRAEAFF
few	TRBV4-1	15	.	TRBJ1-1	TGCGCCAGCAGCCAAGGGTTAGCGTTGAACACTGAAGCTTTCTTT	CASSQGLALNTEAFF
.	TRBV4-3	14	.	TRBJ2-1	TGCGCCGCTTCGGGGGGCCCGCGACACAATGAGCAGTTCTTC	CAASGGPRHNEQFF
.	TRBV6-1	14	TRBD1	TRBJ1-5	TGTGCCACCCCAGGACAGGGTCGCGATCAGCCCCAGCATTTT	CATPGQGRDQPQHF
few	TRBV2	14	.	TRBJ1-4	TGTGCCAGCTCCCGAAGGGATTACGGTGAAAAACTGTTTTTT	CASSRRDYGEKLFF
.	TRBV9	15	.	TRBJ1-2	TGTGCCAGCAGCGTAGGGGGTCCGATCGAGGGTGGCTACACCTTC	CASSVGGPIEGGYTF
few	TRBV12-3/TRBV12-4	14	.	TRBJ2-1	TGTGCCAGCAGTTTTCTACAGCTCTACAATGAGCAGTTCTTC	CASSFLQLYNEQFF
.	TRBV7-6	15	TRBD1	TRBJ2-7	TGTGCCAGCAGCTCCGAGGGGACAGGAGCTTACGAGCAGTACTTC	CASSSEGTGAYEQYF
.	TRBV3-1	18	.	TRBJ2-3	TGTGCCAGCAGCCAAGAGGCAGGGCCCCTAAAACTCACAGATACGCAGTATTTT	CASSQEAGPLKLTDTQYF
.	TRBV7-9	16	.	TRBJ2-1	TGTGCCAGCAGCGGAGACTGGACCAAAGATTACAATGAGCAGTTCTTC	CASSGDWTKDYNEQFF
few	TRBV15	16	.	TRBJ2-3	TGTGCCACCAGCAGAGGAAGGAGCGGAGCCGTGCATACGCAGTATTTT	CATSRGRSGAVHTQYF
few	TRBV27	14	.	TRBJ1-1	TGTGCCAGCAGTTTAAGGGCGTGGAGCACTGAAGCTTTCTTT	CASSLRAWSTEAFF
few	TRBV4-3	17	.	TRBJ1-1	TGCGCCAGCAGCCAAGATATTCTGGAGGGGTTGAGCACTGAAGCTTTCTTT	CASSQDILEGLSTEAFF
medium-sized	TRBV25-1	19	.	TRBJ2-3	TGTGCCAGCAGTGAAGAATTTACCGGGACACCTGTTAGCACAGATACGCAGTATTTT	CASSEEFTGTPVSTDTQYF
medium-sized	TRBV6-2/TRBV6-3	15	.	TRBJ2-3	TGTGCCAGCACCCTCTCGGACCGACCCACAGATACGCAGTATTTT	CASTLSDRPTDTQYF
.	TRBV29-1	13	TRBD1	TRBJ2-3	TGCAGCGTCCATGACAGGGCCCCAGATACGCAGTATTTT	CSVHDRAPDTQYF
.	TRBV12-3/TRBV12-4	17	TRBD2	TRBJ2-1	TGTGCCATCAGTTTTTCGACGGGACTAGCGATTTACAATGAGCAGTTCTTC	CAISFSTGLAIYNEQFF
few	TRBV3-1	13	.	TRBJ1-1	TGTGCCAGCAGGCCTAAGGGGAAGCCTGAAGCTTTCTTT	CASRPKGKPEAFF
.	TRBV6-1	15	TRBD1	TRBJ1-2	TGTGCCAGCAGGAAACAGGGGAGCGCTAACTATGGCTACACCTTC	CASRKQGSANYGYTF
.	TRBV4-2	17	.	TRBJ2-3	TGTGCCAGCAGCCGTGAGGGAAGGGGCCGGGGCACAGATACGCAGTATTTT	CASSREGRGRGTDTQYF
few	TRBV2	14	.	TRBJ2-7	TGTGCCAGCAGCCCCCGGGACAACTCCTACGAGCAGTACTTC	CASSPRDNSYEQYF
many	TRBV12-3/TRBV12-4	15	TRBD2	TRBJ2-5	TGTGCCAGCAGCGTGGGCGGGGGGTCGGGAGAGACCCAGTACTTC	CASSVGGGSGETQYF
.	TRBV6-2/TRBV6-3	14	.	TRBJ1-1	TGTGCCAGCAGTTACCCGGGATCGAACACTGAAGCTTTCTTT	CASSYPGSNTEAFF
.	TRBV6-1	16	TRBD1	TRBJ1-2	TGTGCCAGCAGTGCTCCTGACAGGGAAGCTAACTATGGCTACACCTTC	CASSAPDREANYGYTF
.	TRBV12-3/TRBV12-4	13	.	TRBJ2-7	TGTGCCAGCAGTTTCGGGACGCACTACGAGCAGTACTTC	CASSFGTHYEQYF
.	TRBV20-1	12	TRBD1	TRBJ2-7	TGCAGTGCAAGGACAGGGGGTGAGGAGCAGTACTTC	CSARTGGEEQYF
few	TRBV11-2	17	TRBD2	TRBJ2-3	TGTGCCAGCAGCTTAGGACTAGCGGGGGCCTACACAGATACGCAGTATTTT	CASSLGLAGAYTDTQYF
.	TRBV20-1	14	.	TRBJ2-3	TGCAGTGCTACGAGGGGGGGTTTCACAGATACGCAGTATTTT	CSATRGGFTDTQYF